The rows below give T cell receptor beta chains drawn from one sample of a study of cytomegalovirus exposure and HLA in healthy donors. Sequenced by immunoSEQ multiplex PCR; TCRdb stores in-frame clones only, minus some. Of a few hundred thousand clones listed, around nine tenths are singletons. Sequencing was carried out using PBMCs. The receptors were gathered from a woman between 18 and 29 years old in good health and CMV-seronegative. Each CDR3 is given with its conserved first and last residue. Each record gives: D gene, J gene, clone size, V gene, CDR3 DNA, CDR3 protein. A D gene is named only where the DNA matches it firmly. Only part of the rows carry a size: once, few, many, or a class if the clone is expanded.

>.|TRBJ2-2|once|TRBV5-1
TGCGCCAGCAGCTGGGGCGCAACGGGCGGTAGCGGGGAGCTGTTTTTT
CASSWGATGGSGELFF
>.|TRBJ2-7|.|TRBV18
TGTGCCAGCTCACGTGACTTGGGACTCTCTTCGTCCGAGCAGTACTTC
CASSRDLGLSSSEQYF
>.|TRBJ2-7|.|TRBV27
TGTGCCAGCAGTTTATCGGCTAGCTACGAGCAGTACTTC
CASSLSASYEQYF
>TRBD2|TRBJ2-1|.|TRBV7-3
TGTGCCAGCAGCGAACTAGCGGGAGGCAATGAGCAGTTCTTC
CASSELAGGNEQFF
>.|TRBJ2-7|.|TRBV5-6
TGTGCCAGCAGCTTGGCCACTACCTACGAGCAGTACTTC
CASSLATTYEQYF
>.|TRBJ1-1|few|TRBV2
TGTGCCAGCAGTGAAGTCGCGGCAGGGGTGGGCACTGAAGCTTTCTTT
CASSEVAAGVGTEAFF
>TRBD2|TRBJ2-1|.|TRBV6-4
TGTGCCAGCAGAAGGTCGGGAGGGGAACAAGGTGAGCAGTTCTTC
CASRRSGGEQGEQFF
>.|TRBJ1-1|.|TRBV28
TGTGCCAGCAGCCTTTTACTTTGGGGCGGGAACAGCAACACTGAAGCTTTCTTT
CASSLLLWGGNSNTEAFF
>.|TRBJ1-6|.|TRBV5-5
TGTGCCAGCAGCTTGGACAGGGTATCACCCCTCCACTTT
CASSLDRVSPLHF
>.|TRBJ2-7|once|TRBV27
TGTGCCAGCAGTTTAGGTGGCGGGGAATTCCACGAGCAGTACTTC
CASSLGGGEFHEQYF
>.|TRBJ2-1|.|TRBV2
TGTGCCAGCAGTCGGACTACTGTATCCTACAATGAGCAGTTCTTC
CASSRTTVSYNEQFF
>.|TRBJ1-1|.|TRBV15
TGTGCCACCCAAAGGCAGGTGAACACTGAAGCTTTCTTT
CATQRQVNTEAFF
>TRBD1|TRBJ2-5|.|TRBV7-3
TGTGCCAGCAGCCGGGACAGGGGCGAGGAGACCCAGTACTTC
CASSRDRGEETQYF
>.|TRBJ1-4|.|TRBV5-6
TGTGCCAGCAGGGAAAGGGGTTTGTCTAATGAAAAACTGTTTTTT
CASRERGLSNEKLFF
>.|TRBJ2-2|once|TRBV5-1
TGCGCCAGCAGCTTGGTGCGGGCTGGCACCGGGGAGCTGTTTTTT
CASSLVRAGTGELFF
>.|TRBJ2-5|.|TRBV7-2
TGTGCCAGCAGCTTGTCGACGGGAACACCGTGGGAGACCCAGTACTTC
CASSLSTGTPWETQYF
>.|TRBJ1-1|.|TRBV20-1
TGCAGTGCTAGAGTTGAGGTTGAAGCTTTCTTT
CSARVEVEAFF
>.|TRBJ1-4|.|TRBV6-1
TGTGCCAGCAGTGAAGCCGGTCTAAACGAAAAACTGTTTTTT
CASSEAGLNEKLFF
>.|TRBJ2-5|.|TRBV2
TGTGCCAGCAGTGAAGGAACTTATATTAAGCAGGGGGAGACCCAGTACTTC
CASSEGTYIKQGETQYF
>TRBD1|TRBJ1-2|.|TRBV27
TGTGCCAGCAGTTTCGGACAGGGGAGGGGCTACACCTTC
CASSFGQGRGYTF
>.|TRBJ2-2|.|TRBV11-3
TGTGCCAGCAGCCCCCCATCGACTAGTAACACCGGGGAGCTGTTTTTT
CASSPPSTSNTGELFF
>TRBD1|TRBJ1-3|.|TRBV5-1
TGCGCCAGCAGCGCGGGACAGGGGGCCGACACCATATATTTT
CASSAGQGADTIYF
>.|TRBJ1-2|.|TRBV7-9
TGTGCCAGCAGCGTCGAACAGGCCCTCTATGGCTACACCTTC
CASSVEQALYGYTF